This T cell receptor beta chain was captured in a study of CD8+ T cells in alopecia areata. Whole-study context: For treated patients, severity scores reflected the percentage of scalp area affected.

As to this clone: Its specificity is not known.

General observations from the study: Clonality in lesional scalp, especially alopecia totalis/universalis, exceeded that of normal scalp. Many expanded lesional clones remained in scalp and blood on tofacitinib.

Sequencing relied on a cDNA template that was reverse transcribed from extracted RNA. Libraries were prepared by immunoSEQ multiplex PCR; TCRdb keeps only in-frame clonotypes and omits some of them. Among 40,000 to 50,000 clones listed, around 71% were seen once. Germline lookup yields CDR1 SQVTM and CDR2 ANQGSEA. CDR3 length equals 12 residues. V dropped 5 bases and J dropped 1 base, with 8 bases sitting between them. As to treatment: oral pan-JAK inhibitor, 5-10 mg twice daily. From alopecia areata patients, lesional scalp punch biopsies and peripheral blood were collected. The sequencing here drew on CD8+ T cells sorted from blood, taken at week 4, from a patient treated with tofacitinib. The V gene is TRBV29-1, the J gene TRBJ1-1; no clear D gene. This receptor was obtained from a human donor with alopecia areata. The CDR3 loop reads CSVKDGNTEAFF. CDR3 bases: TGCAGCGTTAAGGACGGGAACACTGAAGCTTTCTTT.